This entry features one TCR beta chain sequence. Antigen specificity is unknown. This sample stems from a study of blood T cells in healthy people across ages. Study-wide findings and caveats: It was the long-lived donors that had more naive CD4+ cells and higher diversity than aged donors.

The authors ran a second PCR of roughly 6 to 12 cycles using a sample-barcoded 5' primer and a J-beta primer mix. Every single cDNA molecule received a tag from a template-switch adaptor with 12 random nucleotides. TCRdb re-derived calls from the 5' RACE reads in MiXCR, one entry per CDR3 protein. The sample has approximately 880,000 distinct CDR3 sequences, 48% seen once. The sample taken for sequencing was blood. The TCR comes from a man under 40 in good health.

CDR3 sequence: CARSLGLAGGRRYNEQFF. The CDR3 region has the DNA TGCGCCAGAAGCCTCGGACTAGCGGGGGGGCGAAGGTACAATGAGCAGTTCTTC. This chain links TRBV5-1 with TRBJ2-1, with 15 bases matching TRBD2. Germline assignment: CDR1 SGHRS and CDR2 YFSETQ. The junction had 13 bases not matched to a gene; V was cut back by 8 bases and J by 4 bases. The CDR3 spans 18 residues. Supplemented by reference TRBV5-1 and TRBJ2-1, the full variable domain reads KAGVTQTPRYLIKTRGQQVTLSCSPISGHRSVSWYQQTPGQGLQFLFEYFSETQRNKGNFPGRFSGRQFSNSRSEMNVSTLELGDSALYLCARSLGLAGGRRYNEQFFGPGTRLTVL.